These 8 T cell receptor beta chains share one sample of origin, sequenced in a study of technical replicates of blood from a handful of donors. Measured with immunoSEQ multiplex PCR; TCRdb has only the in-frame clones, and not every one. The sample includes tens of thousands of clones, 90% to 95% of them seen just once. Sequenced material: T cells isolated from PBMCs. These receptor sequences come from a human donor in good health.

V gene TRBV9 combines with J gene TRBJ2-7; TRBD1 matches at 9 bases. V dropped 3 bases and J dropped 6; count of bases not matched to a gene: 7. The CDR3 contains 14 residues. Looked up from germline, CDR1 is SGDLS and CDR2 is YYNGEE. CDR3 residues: CASSGGQGSSEQYF. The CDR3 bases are TGTGCCAGCAGCGGGGGACAGGGATCGTCCGAGCAGTACTTC.

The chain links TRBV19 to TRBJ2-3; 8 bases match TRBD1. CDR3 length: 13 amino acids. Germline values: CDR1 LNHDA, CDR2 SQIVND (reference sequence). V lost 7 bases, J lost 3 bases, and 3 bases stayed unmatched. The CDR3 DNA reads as TGTGCCAGTACGACAGGGGTGACAGATACGCAGTATTTT. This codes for CASTTGVTDTQYF.

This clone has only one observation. As DNA, the CDR3 is TGCGCCAGCAGCTTGAGCACAGCCCAAGAGACCCAGTACTTC. Its protein product is CASSLSTAQETQYF. This chain connects TRBV5-1 to TRBJ2-5; the D is unclear. V gave up 1 base and J gave up 1 base, with 8 bases separating them. In germline, CDR1 is SGHRS, CDR2 YFSETQ. The CDR3 consists of 14 residues.

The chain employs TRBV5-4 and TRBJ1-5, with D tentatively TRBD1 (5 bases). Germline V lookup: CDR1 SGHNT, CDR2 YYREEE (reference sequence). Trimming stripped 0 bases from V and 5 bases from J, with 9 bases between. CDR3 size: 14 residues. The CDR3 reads CASSLGGGDQPQHF. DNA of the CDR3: TGTGCCAGCAGCTTGGGCGGAGGGGATCAGCCCCAGCATTTT.

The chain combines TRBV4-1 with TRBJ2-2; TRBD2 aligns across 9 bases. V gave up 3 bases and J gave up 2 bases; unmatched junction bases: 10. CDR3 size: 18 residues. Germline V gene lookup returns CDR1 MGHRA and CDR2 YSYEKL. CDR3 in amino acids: CASSQGRGGLFNTGELFF. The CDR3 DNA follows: TGCGCCAGCAGCCAGGGGCGGGGGGGTTTGTTCAACACCGGGGAGCTGTTTTTT.

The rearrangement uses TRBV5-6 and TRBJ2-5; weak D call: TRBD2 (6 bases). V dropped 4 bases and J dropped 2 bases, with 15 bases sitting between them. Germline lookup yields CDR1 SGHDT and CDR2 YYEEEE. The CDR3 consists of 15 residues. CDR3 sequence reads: CASSGKGAGQETQYF. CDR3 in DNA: TGTGCCAGCAGCGGAAAGGGCGCGGGGCAAGAGACCCAGTACTTC.

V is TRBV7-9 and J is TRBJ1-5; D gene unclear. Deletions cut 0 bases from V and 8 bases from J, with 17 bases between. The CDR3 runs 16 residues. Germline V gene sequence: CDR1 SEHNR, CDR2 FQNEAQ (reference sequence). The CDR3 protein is CASSLASGGSSKPQHF. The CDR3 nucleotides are TGTGCCAGCAGCTTAGCGAGTGGCGGCAGCTCAAAGCCCCAGCATTTT. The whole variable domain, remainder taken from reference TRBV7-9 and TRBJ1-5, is DTGVSQNPRHKITKRGQNVTFRCDPISEHNRLYWYRQTLGQGPEFLTYFQNEAQLEKSRLLSDRFSAERPKGSFSTLEIQRTEQGDSAMYLCASSLASGGSSKPQHFGDGTRLSIL.

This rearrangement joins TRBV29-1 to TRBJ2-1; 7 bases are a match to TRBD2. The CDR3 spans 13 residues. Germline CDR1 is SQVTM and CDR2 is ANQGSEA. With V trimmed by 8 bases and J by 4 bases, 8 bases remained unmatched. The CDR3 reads CSLRLAQYNEQFF. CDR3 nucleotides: TGCAGCTTACGACTAGCACAGTACAATGAGCAGTTCTTC.